The 30 T cell receptor beta chains listed next were all sequenced from one sample in a study of radiation and T cells in renal cell carcinoma. Described time point: blood 2 weeks post-SBRT. Documented treatment: 15 Gy SBRT to primary tumor, nephrectomy 4 weeks later. Profiled with immunoSEQ multiplex PCR; TCRdb holds only in-frame clones, not every one. Altogether about 130,000 clones are present, around 90% being singletons, with the ten largest covering more than 5%. This sample comprised blood, obtained from a patient whose treatment included radiotherapy and nephrectomy. All receptors derive from a woman in her seventies with renal cell carcinoma.

The chain employs TRBV28 and TRBJ2-7, with a tentative D call TRBD1 (6 bases). The CDR3 sequence is 13 residues long. Germline loops: CDR1 MDHEN, CDR2 SYDVKM. The ends were cut back, 5 bases at V and 3 bases at J, with 11 bases in the middle. For the CDR3, the DNA is TGTGCCAGCAGTACAGGGCCACTCTACGAGCAGTACTTC. Residues: CASSTGPLYEQYF.

V is TRBV7-9 and J is TRBJ2-1; D might be TRBD1 (5 bases). Trimming removed 1 base at V and 4 bases at J, with 14 bases between. Germline CDR1 and CDR2: SEHNR and FQNEAQ (reference sequence). The length of the CDR3 is 16 residues. CDR3 in DNA: TGTGCCAGCAGCTTAGGTACAGGAACGTCGTACAATGAGCAGTTCTTC. It yields the protein CASSLGTGTSYNEQFF.

V usage is TRBV28 and J usage is TRBJ1-5; D uncertain. CDR1 MDHEN and CDR2 SYDVKM come from the germline V gene. There are 14 residues in the CDR3. V gave up 1 base and J gave up 3 bases, with 7 bases separating them. CDR3 bases: TGTGCCAGCAGTTTATCCAGGAACAATCAGCCCCAGCATTTT. As protein: CASSLSRNNQPQHF. Looking up the rest from reference TRBV28 and TRBJ1-5 gives the full variable domain: DVKVTQSSRYLVKRTGEKVFLECVQDMDHENMFWYRQDPGLGLRLIYFSYDVKMKEKGDIPEGYSVSREKKERFSLILESASTNQTSMYLCASSLSRNNQPQHFGDGTRLSIL.

The J gene is TRBJ1-2, the V gene TRBV10-3; D is uncertain. Germline V lookup: CDR1 ENHRY, CDR2 SYGVKD. CDR3 length equals 13 residues. V lost 3 bases to trimming and J lost 8 bases, with 13 bases between them. CDR3 coding DNA: TGTGCCATCAGTGAACGGTCCACCGGGGGCTACACCTTC. This sequence encodes CAISERSTGGYTF.

This clone was found once. The rearrangement links TRBV7-9 to TRBJ2-3; no reliable D call. Germline assignment: CDR1 SEHNR and CDR2 FQNEAQ (reference sequence). With 1 base removed from V and 0 bases from J, the gap between germline ends came to 2 bases. This CDR3 is 13 amino acids long. CDR3: CASSLGSTDTQYF. As DNA, the CDR3 is TGTGCCAGCAGCTTAGGGAGCACAGATACGCAGTATTTT.

The chain couples TRBV10-3 to TRBJ1-3; tentatively, D is TRBD1 (6 bases). The CDR3 runs to 14 residues. Trimming removed 2 bases from V and 4 bases from J, with 9 bases in between. Germline V gene sequence: CDR1 ENHRY, CDR2 SYGVKD. CDR3 amino acids: CAISEGTQGNTIYF. The CDR3 nucleotides read TGTGCCATCAGTGAGGGGACACAAGGAAACACCATATATTTT.

The CDR3 region has the DNA TGTGCCAGCAGCCAAGCGGGACGAGAGACCTTC. Translation: CASSQAGRETF. The V and J genes are TRBV4-2 and TRBJ1-2; perhaps TRBD1 as D (5 bases). The CDR3 extends over 11 amino acids. Germline assignment: CDR1 LGHNA and CDR2 YNFKEQ. The V gene lost 1 base and the J gene lost 14 bases, with 11 bases spanning the gap.

The chain is built from TRBV7-8 and TRBJ1-6; D gene uncertain. Germline lookup yields CDR1 SGHVS and CDR2 FQNEAQ. There are 13 residues in the CDR3. Trimming left V 1 base short and J 7 bases short, with 5 bases between. The CDR3 nucleotides are TGTGCCAGCAGCTTAGGAGGGAATTCACCCCTCCACTTT. Translation gives CASSLGGNSPLHF.

The chain recombines TRBV19 with TRBJ2-1, with TRBD2 matching over 8 bases. The germline V gene encodes CDR1 LNHDA and CDR2 SQIVND (reference sequence). The CDR3 covers 15 residues. V lost 5 bases and J lost 7; bases outside the gene matches: 10. CDR3: CASSVTSGSWNEQFF. The CDR3 region has the DNA TGTGCCAGTAGTGTTACAAGCGGGAGCTGGAATGAGCAGTTCTTC.

The chain couples TRBV7-8 to TRBJ2-2, with TRBD2 matching over 13 bases. This CDR3 contains 17 residues. The V and J ends lost 5 bases and 2 bases, in that order; junction bases with no gene match: 5. Germline V gene data show CDR1 as SGHVS and CDR2 as FQNEAQ. In DNA, the CDR3 is TGTGCCAGCAGCATGACTAGCGGGGGGATTAACACCGGGGAGCTGTTTTTT. Encoded protein: CASSMTSGGINTGELFF.

The gene calls are TRBV9 and TRBJ2-5, with D possibly being TRBD1 or TRBD2 (6 bases each). Germline-derived CDR1 and CDR2 are SGDLS and YYNGEE. The CDR3 covers 15 residues. The V gene lost 4 bases and the J gene lost 5 bases, with 18 bases spanning the gap. CDR3 coding DNA: TGTGCCAGCAGCTCCCTGGGGGGCGGGACGGAGACCCAGTACTTC. Translation gives CASSSLGGGTETQYF. The full variable domain, rest sourced from reference TRBV9 and TRBJ2-5, is DSGVTQTPKHLITATGQRVTLRCSPRSGDLSVYWYQQSLDQGLQFLIQYYNGEERAKGNILERFSAQQFPDLHSELNLSSLELGDSALYFCASSSLGGGTETQYFGPGTRLLVL.

V is TRBV6-5 and J is TRBJ2-1, with D possibly being TRBD2 (5 bases). V was trimmed by 4 bases and J by 4 bases, leaving 14 bases between them. CDR3 length: 15 residues. Germline CDR1 MNHEY, CDR2 SVGAGI. CDR3 region: CASSFPGLSYNEQFF. DNA of the CDR3: TGTGCCAGCAGTTTCCCCGGACTGAGTTACAATGAGCAGTTCTTC.

The chain joins TRBV2 to TRBJ2-2, with 8 positions matching TRBD1. The CDR3 is 14 residues long. Germline CDR1 SNHLY, CDR2 FYNNEI. The V segment lost 7 bases and the J segment 2 bases; nucleotides outside the gene matches: 3. The CDR3 sequence: CASIDRGNTGELFF. CDR3 bases: TGTGCCAGCATCGACAGGGGAAACACCGGGGAGCTGTTTTTT.

This rearrangement joins TRBV7-3 to TRBJ2-3; 8 nucleotides line up with TRBD1. The germline CDR1 and CDR2 sequences are SGHTA and FQGTGA. The V and J ends lost 5 bases and 6 bases, in that order; junction bases with no gene match: 10. The length of the CDR3 is 15 residues. For the CDR3, the DNA is TGTGCCAGCAGCGATCAGGGGGCGAAAGGTGATACGCAGTATTTT. It encodes CASSDQGAKGDTQYF.

The chain carries TRBV7-3 and TRBJ1-1; 8 bases agree with TRBD1. The length of the CDR3 is 14 residues. Trimming removed 4 bases from V and 5 bases from J; junction bases left unmatched: 6. CDR1 and CDR2 (germline): SGHTA, FQGTGA. CDR3 loop: CASSSRTGNTEAFF. CDR3 DNA: TGTGCCAGCAGCTCGAGGACAGGGAATACTGAAGCTTTCTTT.

V gene TRBV7-2 combines with J gene TRBJ2-3, with a tentative D call TRBD2 (5 bases). CDR1 SGHTA and CDR2 FQGNSA come from the germline V gene. The CDR3 spans 15 residues. V was clipped by 3 bases and J by 0 bases, with 10 bases between them. The CDR3 protein is CASSFPGVSTDTQYF. The CDR3 DNA sequence: TGTGCCAGCAGCTTCCCCGGGGTTAGCACAGATACGCAGTATTTT.

J is TRBJ1-5 and V is TRBV7-8; no reliable D call. V was trimmed by 0 bases and J by 0 bases, leaving 9 bases between them. The CDR3 totals 16 residues. Germline CDR1 and CDR2: SGHVS and FQNEAQ. The CDR3 protein is CASSLATPLSNQPQHF. DNA for the CDR3: TGTGCCAGCAGCTTAGCAACACCTCTTAGCAATCAGCCCCAGCATTTT.

The rearrangement joins TRBV5-1 to TRBJ2-7; 10 bases align to TRBD2. Germline lookup yields CDR1 SGHRS and CDR2 YFSETQ. The trim removed 0 bases at V and 5 bases at J, leaving 11 bases unmatched. This CDR3 region has 17 residues. CDR3 region: CASSLAAGSGGLNEQYF. DNA for the CDR3: TGCGCCAGCAGCTTGGCCGCCGGTAGCGGGGGGTTGAACGAGCAGTACTTC.

The chain links TRBV28 to TRBJ1-1; 7 bases align to TRBD1. This CDR3 comprises 15 residues. Germline V gene data show CDR1 as MDHEN and CDR2 as SYDVKM. V trimming: 5 bases; J trimming: 4 bases; junction bases outside the gene matches: 10. Here the CDR3 reads CASSLRQGWLTEAFF. The CDR3 DNA sequence: TGTGCCAGCAGTCTCAGACAGGGATGGCTCACTGAAGCTTTCTTT. The complete variable domain, with remaining parts taken from reference TRBV28 and TRBJ1-1, reads DVKVTQSSRYLVKRTGEKVFLECVQDMDHENMFWYRQDPGLGLRLIYFSYDVKMKEKGDIPEGYSVSREKKERFSLILESASTNQTSMYLCASSLRQGWLTEAFFGQGTRLTVV.

The gene calls are TRBV7-9 and TRBJ1-4; a weak D match, TRBD1 (6 bases). V dropped 4 bases and J dropped 5 bases, with 17 bases sitting between them. Per germline, CDR1 SEHNR and CDR2 FQNEAQ (reference sequence). The CDR3 consists of 16 residues. Written as DNA, the CDR3 is TGTGCCAGCAGCTCCGGGACATCCCTAGGAAATGAAAAACTGTTTTTT. Protein: CASSSGTSLGNEKLFF.

The chain uses TRBV27 and TRBJ1-5; D gene ambiguous. CDR3 size: 12 residues. V shed 9 bases and J shed 8 bases, with 14 bases lying between them. Looked up from germline, CDR1 is MNHEY and CDR2 is SMNVEV (reference sequence). The CDR3, as DNA: TGTGCCAGGGACGGCCGTATGGAGCCCCAGCATTTT. Its translation is CARDGRMEPQHF.

Points on this clone: Distinct nucleotide sequences in the sample also encode this CDR3. The gene calls are TRBV5-1 and TRBJ2-3, with 7 positions matching TRBD2. CDR3 size: 14 residues. The V gene end was trimmed by 0 bases and the J gene end by 3 bases; junction bases not matched to a gene: 1. CDR1 is SGHRS and CDR2 is YFSETQ in the germline V gene. The CDR3: CASSLAGGTDTQYF. The DNA of the CDR3 is TGCGCCAGCAGCTTGGCCGGGGGGACAGATACGCAGTATTTT.

The chain has TRBV5-6 and TRBJ1-5; D possibly corresponds to TRBD1 (5 bases). This CDR3 spans 14 amino acids. Germline assignment: CDR1 SGHDT and CDR2 YYEEEE. V was clipped by 4 bases and J by 7 bases, with 15 bases between them. The CDR3 region is CASSVGHLKQPQHF. In nucleotides, the CDR3 is TGTGCCAGCAGCGTTGGACACCTCAAACAGCCCCAGCATTTT. Variable domain in full (rest from reference TRBV5-6 and TRBJ1-5): DAGVTQSPTHLIKTRGQQVTLRCSPKSGHDTVSWYQQALGQGPQFIFQYYEEEERQRGNFPDRFSGHQFPNYSSELNVNALLLGDSALYLCASSVGHLKQPQHFGDGTRLSIL.

V gene TRBV30 combines with J gene TRBJ2-5; possible D gene TRBD1, 5 bases. This CDR3 has 14 residues. Germline CDR1 GTSNPN, CDR2 SVGIG (reference sequence). Trimming cost V 0 bases and J 5 bases, with 13 bases left between them. The CDR3 nucleotides are TGTGCCTGGAGTGTATACAGGACCTCGGAGACCCAGTACTTC. Amino acid sequence: CAWSVYRTSETQYF.

The CDR3 coding sequence is TGCGCCAGCAGCCAAGCCACGACAGGGCACTACGAGCAGTACTTC. Protein product: CASSQATTGHYEQYF. This chain joins TRBV4-3 and TRBJ2-5; 7 nucleotides match TRBD1. The J call is uncertain, as TRBJ2-7 better fits the DNA end. CDR1 is LGHNA and CDR2 is YSLEER in the germline V gene. This CDR3 is 15 amino acids long.

The chain uses TRBV7-2 and TRBJ2-5; 8 bases are a match to TRBD1. Germline CDR1 and CDR2: SGHTA and FQGNSA. The CDR3 loop spans 15 amino acids. J was trimmed by 5 bases and V by 5 bases; bases with no gene match: 10. CDR3: CASSTKSGDRETQYF. The CDR3 DNA is TGTGCCAGCAGCACTAAATCAGGGGACAGGGAGACCCAGTACTTC. Complete variable domain (other parts from reference TRBV7-2 and TRBJ2-5): GAGVSQSPSNKVTEKGKDVELRCDPISGHTALYWYRQSLGQGLEFLIYFQGNSAPDKSGLPSDRFSAERTGGSVSTLTIQRTQQEDSAVYLCASSTKSGDRETQYFGPGTRLLVL.

In nucleotides, the CDR3 is TGTGCCAGCAGTTACCCCCGGGACAGTAATTCACCCCTCCACTTT. Protein: CASSYPRDSNSPLHF. The J gene is TRBJ1-6, the V gene TRBV6-6; TRBD1 matches at 7 bases. V was clipped by 2 bases and J by 6 bases; unmatched bases: 4. The germline gives CDR1 MNHNY, CDR2 SVGAGI (reference sequence). CDR3 length equals 15 residues.

The rearrangement joins TRBV7-2 to TRBJ1-5; the D gene is possibly TRBD1 (5 bases). This CDR3 has 13 residues. Trimming removed 3 bases from V and 7 bases from J, with 10 bases in between. The germline CDR1 and CDR2 sequences are SGHTA and FQGNSA. The chain's CDR3 is CASSFGTGQPQHF. The CDR3 coding sequence is TGTGCCAGCAGCTTTGGCACAGGACAGCCCCAGCATTTT.

J is TRBJ2-2 and V is TRBV5-1, with D hard to call. The V end was cut by 4 bases, the J end by 4 bases, with 5 bases between. The CDR3 length is 12 residues. Per the germline V gene, CDR1 is SGHRS and CDR2 is YFSETQ. CDR3 coding DNA: TGCGCCAGCAGCAGGGCCACCGGGGAGCTGTTTTTT. Protein product: CASSRATGELFF. Combining the CDR3 with reference TRBV5-1 and TRBJ2-2 gives the whole variable domain KAGVTQTPRYLIKTRGQQVTLSCSPISGHRSVSWYQQTPGQGLQFLFEYFSETQRNKGNFPGRFSGRQFSNSRSEMNVSTLELGDSALYLCASSRATGELFFGEGSRLTVL.

The V and J genes are TRBV7-9 and TRBJ1-6; D might be TRBD1 (5 bases). The CDR3 covers 15 residues. CDR1 SEHNR and CDR2 FQNEAQ come from the germline V gene (reference sequence). Trimming stripped 1 base from V and 3 bases from J, with 7 bases between. The CDR3 region has the DNA TGTGCCAGCAGCTTAGGAGGGGACTATAATTCACCCCTCCACTTT. Amino acids: CASSLGGDYNSPLHF.